The 12 T cell receptor beta chains listed next were all sequenced from one sample in a study of OX40 agonist ivuxolimab in advanced cancers. Generated by immunoSEQ multiplex PCR, the TCRdb table keeps only in-frame clones and is missing some. The table includes tens of thousands of clones, roughly 77% detected once. The sample here was CD4+ or CD8+ T cells sorted from blood, taken in a trial of the OX40 agonist ivuxolimab. The source is an adult with an advanced solid tumor such as melanoma, head and neck, liver or kidney cancer.

This clone has just a few counts. This chain uses TRBV9 with TRBJ2-1; tentative D call: TRBD1 (6 bases). Trimming cost V 3 bases and J 4 bases, with 11 bases left between them. Germline CDR1 and CDR2: SGDLS and YYNGEE. The CDR3 contains 14 residues. The CDR3 DNA is TGTGCCAGCAGCGCGACAGGAAATTACAATGAGCAGTTCTTC. Translation gives CASSATGNYNEQFF.

The rearrangement links TRBV28 to TRBJ1-2; a possible D gene is TRBD1 (5 bases). This CDR3 comprises 17 residues. Looked up from germline, CDR1 is MDHEN and CDR2 is SYDVKM. The V and J ends lost 2 bases and 5 bases respectively, with 21 bases between them. For the CDR3, the DNA is TGTGCCAGCAGTTTAGGGGCACTACAGGTTAACCCTTATGGCTACACCTTC. It specifies CASSLGALQVNPYGYTF.

This clone was seen a few times. This sequence joins TRBV7-9 and TRBJ1-5, with D unclear. Trimming took 2 bases from V and 3 from J, leaving 8 bases between them. The CDR3 runs to 14 residues. CDR1 is SEHNR and CDR2 is FQNEAQ in the germline V gene (reference sequence). The chain's CDR3 is CASSLKGLNQPQHF. In DNA form, the CDR3 reads TGTGCCAGCAGCTTAAAAGGTCTCAATCAGCCCCAGCATTTT.

J is TRBJ2-2 and V is TRBV25-1; a weak D match, TRBD2 (5 bases). The CDR3 runs 15 residues. Trimming took off 5 bases at V and 4 bases at J, with 14 bases between the two ends. In germline, CDR1 is MGHDK, CDR2 SYGVNS. In DNA, the CDR3 is TGTGCCAGCAGTTTATCGATTCGGGGCACCGGGGAGCTGTTTTTT. It encodes CASSLSIRGTGELFF.

This rearrangement joins TRBV9 to TRBJ1-3, with D hard to call. Germline CDR1 and CDR2: SGDLS and YYNGEE. V was shortened by 2 bases and J by 0 bases, with 15 bases between the two germline ends. CDR3 length equals 17 residues. The CDR3 coding sequence is TGTGCCAGCAGCGTTTGGGTTCGCACGAGCTCTGGAAACACCATATATTTT. Translation gives CASSVWVRTSSGNTIYF.

V usage is TRBV10-1 and J usage is TRBJ2-5; tentative D call: TRBD2 (6 bases). This CDR3 comprises 15 residues. Germline lookup yields CDR1 WNHNN and CDR2 SYGVQD (reference sequence). V dropped 3 bases and J dropped 5 bases, with 16 bases sitting between them. This CDR3 reads CASSDPEEGGETQYF. Here the CDR3 DNA reads TGCGCCAGCAGTGACCCGGAGGAGGGTGGGGAGACCCAGTACTTC.

There are a few counts of this clone. This chain uses TRBV28 with TRBJ1-2, with D perhaps matching TRBD1 (6 bases). The CDR3 is 15 amino acids. Trimming took 6 bases from V and 4 from J, leaving 18 bases between them. The germline CDR1 and CDR2 sequences are MDHEN and SYDVKM. CDR3 in DNA: TGTGCCAGCAGCTCAGGGGCCCACCGAAGCTATGGCTACACCTTC. Its translation: CASSSGAHRSYGYTF.

This clone has a single count. This rearrangement joins TRBV29-1 to TRBJ1-4; D not resolved. V lost 0 bases and J lost 0, with 5 bases in between. Germline CDR1 SQVTM, CDR2 ANQGSEA. The CDR3 is made up of 14 amino acids. CDR3 bases: TGCAGCGTTGAAGAGCGTCCAACTAATGAAAAACTGTTTTTT. Residues: CSVEERPTNEKLFF.

This clone was seen a few times. The rearrangement links TRBV5-4 to TRBJ1-5, with TRBD1 matching 9 bases. Trimming cost V 2 bases and J 4 bases; bases outside gene matches: 7. There are 16 residues in the CDR3. Looked up from germline, CDR1 is SGHNT and CDR2 is YYREEE (reference sequence). Here the CDR3 reads CASSLFGQGPNQPQHF. The CDR3 DNA reads as TGTGCCAGCAGCTTATTTGGACAGGGGCCTAATCAGCCCCAGCATTTT.

The chain employs TRBV5-5 and TRBJ2-1; possibly TRBD1 or TRBD2 for D (5 bases each). Germline lookup yields CDR1 SGHKS and CDR2 YYEKEE (reference sequence). V lost 3 bases and J lost 6, with 16 bases in between. CDR3 size: 15 residues. CDR3 DNA sequence: TGTGCCAGCAGCTGGGACCCAACTAGGGGCAATGAGCAGTTCTTC. This gives the protein CASSWDPTRGNEQFF.

The genes are TRBV9 and TRBJ2-1, with unresolved D. This CDR3 is built from 15 residues. Trimming cost V 0 bases and J 3 bases, with 10 bases left between them. CDR1 is SGDLS and CDR2 is YYNGEE in the germline V gene. The CDR3 spells CASSVGVQIYNEQFF. The CDR3 DNA reads as TGTGCCAGCAGCGTAGGGGTCCAAATCTACAATGAGCAGTTCTTC.

The genes are TRBV7-9 and TRBJ1-2, with D tentatively TRBD1 (6 bases). The V and J ends lost 4 bases and 4 bases respectively, with 13 bases between them. Per germline, CDR1 SEHNR and CDR2 FQNEAQ (reference sequence). The CDR3 contains 14 residues. CDR3 sequence (DNA): TGTGCCAGCAGCTCACAGGGTCCCCCCTATGGCTACACCTTC. The encoded protein is CASSSQGPPYGYTF.